This paragraph covers one T cell receptor beta chain sequence. Only a few counts were recorded for this clone. The target of this receptor is not known. Base qualities are not recorded, but no much larger clone differs from it by a single base. The data belong to a study of OX40 agonist ivuxolimab in advanced cancers. A note on the overall study: The costimulatory receptor OX40 (CD134) was targeted by ivuxolimab, a fully human IgG2 agonistic monoclonal antibody. Intravenous ivuxolimab was administered to patients every 2 weeks at six dose levels: 0.01, 0.1, 0.3, 1.5, 3 and 10 mg/kg. Among the approximately 54 dose-escalation patients, about 19 had hepatocellular carcinoma, roughly 15 melanoma, 9 renal cell carcinoma and 9 head and neck cancer. In the dose-escalation cohort, 82.7% of patients were male, and the mean age was around 60 years, with a range of about 23 to 90. Patients were allowed to have had prior anti-PD-1, anti-PD-L1 or anti-CTLA-4 therapy, and approximately 40% of the dose-escalation patients had been treated with checkpoint inhibitors. Partial responses were achieved by three dose-escalation patients, of whom one had hepatocellular carcinoma and two had cutaneous melanoma. Peripheral TCRbeta sequencing was intended to test whether TCR sequence diversity was altered and clonal T-cell expansion was caused by ivuxolimab. The paper describes the monotherapy dose-escalation part (N = 52 patients) of the phase I trial of ivuxolimab.

The research as a whole found: Low levels of normalized T-cell clonal expansion were also seen in some patients who did not respond. In partial responders in the 0.1-3.0 mg/kg groups, normalized peripheral clonal expansion was found to be among the lowest, especially among CD8+ T cells. At doses of 0.1 to 3.0 mg/kg, clonal expansion of both CD4+ and CD8+ blood T cells was observed from baseline to week 6. After ivuxolimab, expanded clones were on average more numerous among CD8+ T cells than among CD4+ T cells. Which antigens the clonally expanded peripheral T cells were specific for was not determined.

Genomic DNA was extracted from sorted cells for sequencing of the TCRbeta CDR3 region. TCRbeta CDR3 regions were sequenced using the immunoSEQ Assay. The clones in this table, taken by TCRdb from immuneACCESS, are in-frame only. Not every clone is retained; where verified, under half of the shortfall comes from an unresolved V gene, and the cause of the rest is unknown. Counted in this sample were around 95,000 clones; 90% of them appeared once. Around 0.15% of the sample belongs to the ten largest clones. The trial excluded patients who had a history of autoimmune disease or who were on systemic immunosuppression. Peripheral blood for TCR sequencing was collected from all dose cohorts at baseline, on cycle 4 day 1, and on cycle 7 day 1. Samples came from an open-label, multicenter, first-in-human phase I dose-escalation trial of ivuxolimab. Adults with locally advanced or metastatic melanoma, renal cell, hepatocellular, or head and neck squamous cell carcinoma were enrolled in the trial. Before TCR sequencing, CD4+ and CD8+ T cells were separately sorted from peripheral blood.

Inclusive of the bounding cysteine and phenylalanine, the CDR3 is 14 residues long. This entry keeps only the CDR3 DNA: 42 bases, framed from base 1. Based on the germline V gene, the CDR1 and CDR2 sequences are SNHLY and FYNNEI. Between the V and J ends, shortened by 5 bases and 6 bases respectively, the junction contains 16 bases. The clonotype originates from an adult with an advanced solid tumor such as melanoma, head and neck, liver or kidney cancer. The sequences come from CD4+ or CD8+ T cells sorted from blood, collected in a trial of the OX40 agonist ivuxolimab. The chain is assembled from TRBV2 and TRBJ1-2; a tentative D call is TRBD1 (6 bases match). The nucleotide sequence is given as TGTGCCAGCAGTTCATACAGGGTTGGGGATGGCTACACCTTC. This translates into CASSSYRVGDGYTF.